The entry that follows covers one TCR beta chain sequence. As processed by the authors: Estimates of nucleated cell counts were drawn from the amplification of reference gene primers. Using immunoSEQ multiplex PCR, the repertoire was profiled, and TCRdb retains in-frame clones only, with some absent. Clonal size and the V and J genes are those of that table, whereas D and trimming came from the DNA. The sample shows around 92,000 clones, approximately 74% of them seen only once. These data are taken from a study of blood T cell repertoires in COVID-19. The wider study: T cells, B-cell-depleted T cells, or PBMCs supplied cDNA or gDNA.

Trimming took 2 bases from V and 4 from J, leaving 14 bases between them. Per the germline V gene, CDR1 is SEHNR and CDR2 is FQNEAQ (reference sequence). The CDR3 covers 15 residues. This TCR derives from a man in his 70s with COVID-19, enrolled during active disease. This chain joins TRBV7-9 and TRBJ1-2; D is perhaps TRBD1 (6 bases). Sequenced sample: peripheral blood. The CDR3 loop is CASSLMDRPFYGYTF. CDR3 nucleotides: TGTGCCAGCAGCTTAATGGACAGACCTTTCTATGGCTACACCTTC.